Listed below are T cell receptor beta chains from one sample, sequenced in a study of technical replicates of blood from a few donors. Profiling relied on immunoSEQ multiplex PCR, and the TCRdb table lists in-frame clones only, not all of them. The sample records 75,000 to 90,000 clones, 93% being singletons. Sample: T cells isolated from PBMCs. The origin of the receptors is a human donor in good health. Each CDR3 is given with its conserved first and last residue.

v_call cdr3_aa
TRBV9 CASSVETGELTGELFF
TRBV4-1 CASSQGQGQGALDTQYF
TRBV5-1 CASSLGQGAREQYF
TRBV28 CASSLIAIRERFTDTQYF
TRBV10-1 CASSESSGQETQYF
TRBV2 CASSEVAGGPEAFF
TRBV18 CASSPMELGYTF
TRBV9 CASSVLAGDTEAFF
TRBV28 CASSYTLDRLPGYEQYF
TRBV11-3 CATKGRGAYEQYF
TRBV9 CASSTRGTAQFF
TRBV5-1 CASSLDGHQDSPLHF
TRBV21-1 CASRTVYGYTF
TRBV7-6 CASSPEGRYGYTF
TRBV18 CASSPPSGERRYEQYF
TRBV6-1 CASSETSRSLYNEQFF
TRBV4-1 CASSQGTRGKGNYGYTF
TRBV6-4 CASSGTANTGELFF
TRBV11-2 CASSPGTENEKLFF
TRBV5-1 CASSWGTDNQPQHF
TRBV29-1 CSVEEAGTGDGYTF
TRBV2 CASSVTYSGDTQYF
TRBV29-1 CSGGGVAYGYTF
TRBV30 CAWTSQAAETQYF
TRBV11-2 CASSLLAPPQETQYF
TRBV11-2 CASSLGLANEQYF
TRBV2 CASRRQGPNYGYTF